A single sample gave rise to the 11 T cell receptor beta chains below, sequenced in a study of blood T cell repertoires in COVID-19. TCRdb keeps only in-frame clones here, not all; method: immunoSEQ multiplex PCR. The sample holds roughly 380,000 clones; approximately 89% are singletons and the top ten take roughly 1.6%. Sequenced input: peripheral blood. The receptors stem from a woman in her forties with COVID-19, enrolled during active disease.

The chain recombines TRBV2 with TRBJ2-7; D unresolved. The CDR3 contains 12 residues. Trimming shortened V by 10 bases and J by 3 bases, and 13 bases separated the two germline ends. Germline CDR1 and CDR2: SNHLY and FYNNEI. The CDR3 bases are TGTGCCACCACTCCGGGTCGCTACGAGCAGTACTTC. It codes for CATTPGRYEQYF.

This CDR3 reads CASSYPAGTYEQYF. DNA of the CDR3: TGTGCCAGCAGTTACCCGGCGGGGACCTACGAGCAGTACTTC. The chain couples TRBV6-2 or TRBV6-3 to TRBJ2-7; tentative D call: TRBD2 (6 bases). Germline CDR1 is MNHEY and CDR2 is SVGEGT. V was pared by 2 bases and J by 2 bases, with 10 bases between. The CDR3 contains 14 residues.

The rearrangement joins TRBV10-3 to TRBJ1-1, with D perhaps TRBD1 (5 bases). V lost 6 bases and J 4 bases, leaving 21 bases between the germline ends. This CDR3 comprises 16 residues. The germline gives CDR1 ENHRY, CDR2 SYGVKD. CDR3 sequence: CAIRAAGDLRGTEAFF. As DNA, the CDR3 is TGTGCCATCAGAGCGGCGGGGGACCTTCGGGGCACTGAAGCTTTCTTT.

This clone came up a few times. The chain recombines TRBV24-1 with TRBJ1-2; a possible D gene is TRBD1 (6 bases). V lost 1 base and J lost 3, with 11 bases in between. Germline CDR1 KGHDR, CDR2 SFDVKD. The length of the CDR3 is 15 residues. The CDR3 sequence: CATSDFDRWDYGYTF. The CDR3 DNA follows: TGTGCCACCAGTGATTTTGACAGGTGGGACTATGGCTACACCTTC.

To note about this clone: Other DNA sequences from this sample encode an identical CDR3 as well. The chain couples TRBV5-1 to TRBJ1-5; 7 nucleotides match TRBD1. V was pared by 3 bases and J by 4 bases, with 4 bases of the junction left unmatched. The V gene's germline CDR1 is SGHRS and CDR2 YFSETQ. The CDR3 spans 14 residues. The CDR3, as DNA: TGCGCCAGCAGCTCGGGACAGCCAAATCAGCCCCAGCATTTT. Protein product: CASSSGQPNQPQHF.

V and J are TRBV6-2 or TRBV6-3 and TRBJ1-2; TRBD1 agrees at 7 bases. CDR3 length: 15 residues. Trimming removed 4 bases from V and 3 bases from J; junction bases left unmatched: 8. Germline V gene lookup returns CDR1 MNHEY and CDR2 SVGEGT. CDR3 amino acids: CASSSPTGKDYGYTF. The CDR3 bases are TGTGCCAGCAGTTCGCCGACAGGGAAGGACTATGGCTACACCTTC.

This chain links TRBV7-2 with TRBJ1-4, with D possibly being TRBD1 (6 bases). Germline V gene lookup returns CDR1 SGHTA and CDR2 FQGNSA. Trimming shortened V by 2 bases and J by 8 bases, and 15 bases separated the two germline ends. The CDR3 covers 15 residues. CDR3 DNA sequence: TGTGCCAGCAGCTTACGGGGGGGCGCAAGGGAAAAACTGTTTTTT. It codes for CASSLRGGAREKLFF.

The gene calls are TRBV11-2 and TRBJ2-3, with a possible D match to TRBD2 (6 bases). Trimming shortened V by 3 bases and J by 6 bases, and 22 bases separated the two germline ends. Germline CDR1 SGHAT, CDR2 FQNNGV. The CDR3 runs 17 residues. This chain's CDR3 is CASSFAAVAPGLDTQYF. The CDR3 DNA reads TGTGCCAGCAGCTTCGCGGCGGTCGCACCGGGACTTGATACGCAGTATTTT.

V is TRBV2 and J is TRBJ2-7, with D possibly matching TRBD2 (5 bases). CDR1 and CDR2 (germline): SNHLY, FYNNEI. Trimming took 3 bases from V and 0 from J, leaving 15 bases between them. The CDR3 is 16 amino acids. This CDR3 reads CASSDPSRVNSYEQYF. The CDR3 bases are TGTGCCAGCAGTGACCCTAGCCGGGTCAACTCCTACGAGCAGTACTTC.

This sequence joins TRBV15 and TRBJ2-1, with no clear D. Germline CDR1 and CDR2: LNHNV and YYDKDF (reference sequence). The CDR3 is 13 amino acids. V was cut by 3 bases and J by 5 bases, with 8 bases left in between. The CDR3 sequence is CATSRARNNEQFF. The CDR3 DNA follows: TGTGCCACCAGCAGGGCTAGAAACAATGAGCAGTTCTTC.

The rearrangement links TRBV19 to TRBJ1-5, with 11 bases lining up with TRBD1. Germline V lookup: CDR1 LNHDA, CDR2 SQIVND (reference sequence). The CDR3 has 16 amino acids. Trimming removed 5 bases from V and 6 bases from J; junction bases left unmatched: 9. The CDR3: CASSLSGTGGTQPQHF. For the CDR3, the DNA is TGTGCCAGTAGTTTGTCCGGGACAGGGGGGACTCAGCCCCAGCATTTT.